These 16 T cell receptor beta chains were sequenced from one sample in a study of immune characterization of retroperitoneal liposarcoma. TCRdb re-called the PCR reads through MiXCR, storing one row per CDR3 protein. The table records approximately 11,000 distinct CDR3 sequences, roughly 35% of them present only once. The sequenced material came from tumor tissue. These receptors were collected from a male donor with retroperitoneal liposarcoma.

The chain employs TRBV6-1 and TRBJ1-2; no definite D call. This CDR3 is built from 13 residues. Trimming took 7 bases from V and 4 from J, leaving 13 bases between them. Germline CDR1 is MNHNS and CDR2 is SASEGT. DNA of the CDR3: TGTGCCAGCAAGTCCCTATCCTTCTATGGCTACACCTTC. Residues: CASKSLSFYGYTF.

The V and J genes are TRBV6-1 and TRBJ1-6; no firm D call. Trimming cost V 3 bases and J 8 bases, with 14 bases left between them. The CDR3 extends over 15 amino acids. CDR1 is MNHNS and CDR2 is SASEGT in the germline V gene. The CDR3 DNA reads TGTGCCAGCAGTGACGGACCCCCACGGGATTCACCCCTCCACTTT. It is translated as CASSDGPPRDSPLHF.

The chain uses TRBV6-2 or TRBV6-3 and TRBJ2-6; D not certain. From germline, CDR1 is MNHEY and CDR2 SVGEGT. V lost 6 bases to trimming and J lost 4 bases, with 10 bases between them. CDR3 length equals 14 residues. DNA of the CDR3: TGTGCCAGCAGAGCAGGCTACGGGGCCAACGTCCTGACTTTC. This translates into CASRAGYGANVLTF.

The chain is built from TRBV6-1 and TRBJ2-5; D might be TRBD1 (6 bases). The J call is uncertain, as TRBJ2-7 better fits the DNA end. CDR3 size: 14 residues. Germline lookup yields CDR1 MNHNS and CDR2 SASEGT. The CDR3 DNA reads as TGTGCCAGCAGTCTCCCGACAGGCTCCTACGAGCAGTACTTC. Residues: CASSLPTGSYEQYF.

Regarding this clonotype: One end of the junction fails to match germline, which may point to a read error. The rearrangement joins TRBV6-1 to TRBJ2-5; D tentatively reads TRBD1 or TRBD2 (5 bases each). CDR1 and CDR2 (germline): MNHNS, SASEGT. The CDR3 sequence is 12 residues long. Written as DNA, the CDR3 is TGTGCCAGCAGTCCTCGGGACGCCCAGGAGTTCTTC. This encodes CASSPRDAQEFF.

The V call is TRBV6-1, the J call TRBJ1-1; unclear D gene. Trimming took 6 bases from V and 6 from J, leaving 14 bases between them. CDR3 length equals 13 residues. Germline V gives CDR1 MNHNS, CDR2 SASEGT. The CDR3 DNA sequence: TGTGCCAGCAGGGGAAGGGTCCCACCTGAAGCTTTCTTT. It translates to CASRGRVPPEAFF.

V is TRBV12-3 or TRBV12-4 and J is TRBJ2-6; D ambiguous. With 5 bases removed from V and 0 bases from J, the gap between germline ends came to 8 bases. This CDR3 has 15 amino acids. CDR3 protein: CASSIGFSGANVLTF. The CDR3 DNA follows: TGTGCCAGCAGTATCGGTTTCTCTGGGGCCAACGTCCTGACTTTC.

This chain uses TRBV6-9 with TRBJ1-2; D possibly corresponds to TRBD1 (5 bases). CDR1 MNHGY and CDR2 SVAAGI come from the germline V gene. The CDR3 loop spans 13 amino acids. Deletions cut 3 bases from V and 8 bases from J, with 13 bases between. CDR3 in DNA: TGTGCCAGCAGTTACCGATTCAGGGAAGGCTACACCTTC. Amino acid sequence: CASSYRFREGYTF.

The chain carries TRBV11-3 and TRBJ2-1; 10 bases match TRBD1. The CDR3 is made up of 15 amino acids. Germline loops: CDR1 SGHNT, CDR2 YENEEA. J was trimmed by 13 bases and V by 5 bases; bases with no gene match: 14. The CDR3 protein is CASSPGQGRRETQFF. The DNA for the CDR3 is TGTGCCAGCAGCCCGGGACAGGGGCGGAGAGAGACCCAGTTCTTC.

The V and J genes are TRBV7-2 and TRBJ2-2; 15 nucleotides match TRBD2. V gave up 5 bases and J gave up 8 bases; unmatched junction bases: 9. Germline V gives CDR1 SGHTA, CDR2 FQGNSA. CDR3 size: 17 residues. The CDR3 is CASSTWTSGRAGGELFF. CDR3 nucleotides: TGTGCCAGCAGCACCTGGACTAGCGGGAGGGCGGGAGGGGAGCTGTTTTTT.

This clonotype was observed a handful of times. This sequence joins TRBV6-2 or TRBV6-3 and TRBJ2-7, with 10 bases identical to TRBD2. Germline-derived CDR1 and CDR2 are MNHEY and SVGEGT. V dropped 6 bases and J dropped 0; count of bases not matched to a gene: 5. CDR3 length: 15 residues. In DNA form, the CDR3 reads TGTGCCAGCAGACCAAGCGGGAGGGGCTCCTACGAGCAGTACTTC. It specifies CASRPSGRGSYEQYF.

There are many counts of this clonotype. The chain uses TRBV6-1 and TRBJ1-2, with a tentative D call TRBD1 (6 bases). Per the germline V gene, CDR1 is MNHNS and CDR2 is SASEGT. Trimming stripped 6 bases from V and 7 bases from J, with 15 bases between. The CDR3 contains 13 residues. The CDR3 loop reads CASRPDRLGGYTF. The CDR3 DNA sequence: TGTGCCAGCAGGCCTGACAGGTTAGGTGGCTACACCTTC.

This chain links TRBV6-1 with TRBJ2-3, with D possibly TRBD2 on 6 matching bases. Per germline, CDR1 MNHNS and CDR2 SASEGT. This CDR3 region has 14 residues. The V gene lost 7 bases and the J gene lost 2 bases, with 13 bases spanning the gap. The CDR3 spells CASTLRGATDTQYF. For the CDR3, the DNA is TGTGCCAGCACCCTACGCGGGGCCACAGATACGCAGTATTTT.

In this sample, this clonotype turned up many times. The chain links TRBV6-1 to TRBJ2-1; 10 bases fit TRBD2. J gave up 9 bases and V 7 bases, and 18 bases lay outside the gene matches. The germline V gene has CDR1 MNHNS and CDR2 SASEGT. CDR3 length equals 17 residues. CDR3 sequence: CASIRTSGHLGPPEQFF. The CDR3 nucleotides read TGTGCCAGCATCAGGACTAGCGGCCACCTGGGGCCCCCTGAGCAGTTCTTC.

The rearrangement uses TRBV6-1 and TRBJ2-3, with 13 bases that match TRBD2. This CDR3 has 14 amino acids. Trimming at V came to 11 bases and at J to 5 bases, leaving 7 bases not matched to a gene. The germline gives CDR1 MNHNS, CDR2 SASEGT. The CDR3 is CAGRLAGGGDTQYF. CDR3 DNA sequence: TGTGCCGGAAGACTAGCGGGGGGAGGAGATACGCAGTATTTT.

The V call is TRBV6-5, the J call TRBJ1-1; D is undetermined. The germline gives CDR1 MNHEY, CDR2 SVGAGI. This CDR3 spans 10 amino acids. Trimming left V 8 bases short and J 4 bases short, with 5 bases between. The CDR3 region has the DNA TGTGCCAGCGGACTCACTGAAGCTTTCTTT. This codes for CASGLTEAFF.